These 3 T cell receptor beta chains were sequenced from one sample in a study of control samples from healthy donors and cancer patients. Profiling relied on immunoSEQ multiplex PCR, and the TCRdb table lists in-frame clones only, not all of them. The sample records fewer than 15,000 clones, 75% to 85% being singletons. The material sequenced was formalin-fixed, paraffin-embedded tissue. All receptors derive from a male donor with melanoma.

This clone showed up just once. The genes are TRBV28 and TRBJ1-2, with D possibly being TRBD1 (5 bases). Germline V gene lookup returns CDR1 MDHEN and CDR2 SYDVKM. The CDR3 extends over 11 amino acids. The germline V and J ends were trimmed by 10 bases and 6 bases, with 12 bases remaining between them. As DNA, the CDR3 is TGTGCCAATCTCGGGGGTCATGGCTACACCTTC. It specifies CANLGGHGYTF.

This chain uses TRBV27 with TRBJ1-6; TRBD1 agrees at 10 bases. Germline V gene sequence: CDR1 MNHEY, CDR2 SMNVEV (reference sequence). The CDR3 contains 16 residues. V lost 6 bases and J lost 6; bases outside the gene matches: 8. CDR3 residues: CASRKDRGRGNSPLHF. CDR3 nucleotides: TGTGCCAGCAGGAAAGACAGGGGGCGAGGTAATTCACCCCTCCACTTT.

The chain uses TRBV19 and TRBJ1-1; D unresolved. Trimming took 4 bases from V and 3 from J, leaving 12 bases between them. The CDR3 length is 14 residues. Germline CDR1 LNHDA, CDR2 SQIVND (reference sequence). The CDR3 is CASSKRPKDTEAFF. CDR3 in DNA: TGTGCCAGTAGTAAACGGCCTAAGGACACTGAAGCTTTCTTT.